This is a list of T cell receptor beta chains from one sample in a study of blood T cell repertoires in COVID-19. Measured with immunoSEQ multiplex PCR; TCRdb has only the in-frame clones, and not every one. Altogether about 100,000 clones are present, about 85% being singletons, with the ten largest covering 10% to 15%. Sequences were obtained from peripheral blood. The receptor source for this set is a man between 50 and 59 years old with active or convalescent COVID-19. Both conserved end residues are part of each CDR3. D genes are given only for firm matches. Part of the rows lack a size; the others show once, few, many or a class for expanded clones.

>TRBD2|TRBV9|NA|TRBJ2-1
TGTGCCAGCAGCCCCCGGGGGGGTATCGAGCAGTTCTTC
CASSPRGGIEQFF
>TRBD2|TRBV4-1|once|TRBJ2-3
TGCGCCAGCAGCCACATTAGCGGGAGGGACACAGATACGCAGTATTTT
CASSHISGRDTDTQYF
>TRBD1|TRBV25-1|NA|TRBJ2-7
TGTGCCAGCAGTAAAGGGACAGGGGACTACGAGCAGTACTTC
CASSKGTGDYEQYF
>TRBD1|TRBV6-5|NA|TRBJ2-3
TGTGCCAGTCTGCCGGACAGGGCTAGCACAGATACGCAGTATTTT
CASLPDRASTDTQYF
>TRBD1|TRBV7-3|once|TRBJ2-3
TGTGCCAGCAGCCTGGGCGGACAGGGACCAGATACGCAGTATTTT
CASSLGGQGPDTQYF
>NA|TRBV10-3|NA|TRBJ2-2
TGTGCCATCAGCAAGACAGCAGTTAACACCGGGGAGCTGTTTTTT
CAISKTAVNTGELFF
>NA|TRBV5-1|NA|TRBJ2-7
TGCGCCAGCAGCTTGGCCGCAGGGGCGCTTAGCGAGCAGTACTTC
CASSLAAGALSEQYF
>NA|TRBV28|NA|TRBJ1-6
TGTGCCACCATCGGACCTTCCGGGAGGAATTCACCCCTCCACTTT
CATIGPSGRNSPLHF
>NA|TRBV10-3|NA|TRBJ1-1
TGTGCCATCAGAGAGGGCGGGAACACTGAAGCTTTCTTT
CAIREGGNTEAFF
>NA|TRBV5-1|NA|TRBJ1-2
TGCGCCAGCAGCTTGGTGGGGGGCTATGGCTACACCTTC
CASSLVGGYGYTF
>NA|TRBV6-5|NA|TRBJ2-1
TGTGCCGCCGCGCCAGCGAACTCCTACAATGAGCAGTTCTTC
CAAAPANSYNEQFF
>TRBD1|TRBV27|NA|TRBJ2-7
TGTGCCAGCAGACCGGGACAGGGGACCTACGAGCAGTACTTC
CASRPGQGTYEQYF
>TRBD1|TRBV27|NA|TRBJ2-5
TGTGCCAGCCAAGCAGGGAACAGGGGTATCGAGACCCAGTACTTC
CASQAGNRGIETQYF
>NA|TRBV5-1|NA|TRBJ1-2
TGCGCCAGCAGAGATGCGGCAGGGTACGGCTACACCTTC
CASRDAAGYGYTF
>TRBD2|TRBV19|NA|TRBJ2-1
TGTGCCAGTACCCCTCCGGGACTAGCGGGCGACGAGCAGTTCTTC
CASTPPGLAGDEQFF
>TRBD2|TRBV5-1|NA|TRBJ2-7
TGCGCCAGCAGCTTGGTGGCGGGAGAGTCCTACGAGCAGTACTTC
CASSLVAGESYEQYF
>NA|TRBV28|NA|TRBJ1-1
TGTGCCAGCAGGTCTGCCGCCGCACAGTCGAACACTGAAGCTTTCTTT
CASRSAAAQSNTEAFF
>NA|TRBV2|NA|TRBJ1-6
TGTGCCAGCATGGAGGGAGAATCACCCCTCCACTTT
CASMEGESPLHF
>TRBD1|TRBV3-1/TRBV3-2|NA|TRBJ2-5
TGTGCCAGCAGCCAGGTGGACAGGGGGCCAGAGACCCAGTACTTC
CASSQVDRGPETQYF
>NA|TRBV5-1|NA|TRBJ2-3
TGCGCCAGCAGCTTGCAGGGTGTGGATGGAGATACGCAGTATTTT
CASSLQGVDGDTQYF
>NA|TRBV7-9|NA|TRBJ1-1
TGTGCCAGCAGCTTAGGTTGGGAGAAGGGGAACACTGAAGCTTTCTTT
CASSLGWEKGNTEAFF
>NA|TRBV5-6|NA|TRBJ1-2
TGTGCCAGCATCGTCAGAGGGGTGGAGGGAGGCTACACCTTC
CASIVRGVEGGYTF
>NA|TRBV20-1|NA|TRBJ2-1
TGCAGTGCGCAGGGTCGTAATGAGCAGTTCTTC
CSAQGRNEQFF
>TRBD2|TRBV20-1|NA|TRBJ2-7
TGCAGTGCTAGTGCGACTAGCGTGTACGAGCAGTACTTC
CSASATSVYEQYF
>NA|TRBV21-1|NA|TRBJ2-7
TGTGCCAGCAGCAGAACTAGTAGCGGATCCTACGAGCAGTACTTC
CASSRTSSGSYEQYF
>TRBD1|TRBV11-2|NA|TRBJ1-6
TGTGCCAGCAGCTTAAACAGGGGGTATTCACCCCTCCACTTT
CASSLNRGYSPLHF
>TRBD1|TRBV11-3|NA|TRBJ2-3
TGTGCCAGCAGCCCCAGGGACAGGGGCACAGATACGCAGTATTTT
CASSPRDRGTDTQYF
>TRBD2|TRBV2|NA|TRBJ2-1
TGTGCCAGCAGTGAGGGAGCGGGAGCCTACAATGAGCAGTTCTTC
CASSEGAGAYNEQFF
>NA|TRBV5-5|few|TRBJ1-5
TGTGCCAGCAGCCCCGGCGGGGATCAGCCCCAGCATTTT
CASSPGGDQPQHF
>TRBD1|TRBV19|NA|TRBJ2-3
TGTGCCAGTAAAGGACAGGGGGCTGATACGCAGTATTTT
CASKGQGADTQYF
>TRBD2|TRBV19|once|TRBJ2-7
TGTGCCAGTAGCGCGGCGGGGGGGCGCATCTCCTACGAGCAGTACTTC
CASSAAGGRISYEQYF
>NA|TRBV5-1|NA|TRBJ1-2
TGCGCCAGCAGCCCGCTCCTAACTAGCGAGGGTGGCTACACCTTC
CASSPLLTSEGGYTF
>NA|TRBV7-9|NA|TRBJ1-2
TGTGCCAGCAGCTTAAATCAAGGTAGCGGCTACACCTTC
CASSLNQGSGYTF
>TRBD2|TRBV25-1|NA|TRBJ2-3
TGTGCCAGCAGTGACCTACTAGCGGGAGGCCCAGATACGCAGTATTTT
CASSDLLAGGPDTQYF
>NA|TRBV10-2|NA|TRBJ2-7
TGCGCCAGCAGTGAGTCCAACAGTTTCTACGAGCAGTACTTC
CASSESNSFYEQYF
>NA|TRBV7-2|NA|TRBJ2-5
TGTGCCAGCAGCTCCCCCACTGGGGCCCAAGAGACCCAGTACTTC
CASSSPTGAQETQYF
>TRBD2|TRBV10-3|NA|TRBJ2-2
TGTGCCATCAGTGTTTCTAGCGGAATAAACACCGGGGAGCTGTTTTTT
CAISVSSGINTGELFF
>TRBD1|TRBV6-5|NA|TRBJ1-2
TGTGCCAGCAGTTCCTACAGGGGGTCCTATGGCTACACCTTC
CASSSYRGSYGYTF
>NA|TRBV5-6|NA|TRBJ2-5
TGTGCCAGCAGCTTGGGTGGGCGGGGCAAAGAGACCCAGTACTTC
CASSLGGRGKETQYF
>TRBD2|TRBV19|NA|TRBJ2-1
TGTGCCAGTAGTACGGGACTAGACAATGAGCAGTTCTTC
CASSTGLDNEQFF
>TRBD1|TRBV12-3/TRBV12-4|once|TRBJ1-2
TGTGCCAGCAGTTGGGACAGGATGGACTACACCTTC
CASSWDRMDYTF
>NA|TRBV5-4|NA|TRBJ2-3
TGTGCCAGCAGCTTACAGATGACAGATACGCAGTATTTT
CASSLQMTDTQYF
>TRBD1|TRBV7-9|NA|TRBJ2-7
TGTGCCAGCAGCTTAGGACAGGGTTTTGACGAGCAGTACTTC
CASSLGQGFDEQYF
>TRBD1|TRBV19|NA|TRBJ1-1
TGTGCCAGTAATCCCAGGGACAGGGCAAGAATGAACACTGAAGCTTTCTTT
CASNPRDRARMNTEAFF
>TRBD1|TRBV6-1|few|TRBJ1-1
TGTGCCAGCAGTGAACAGGGGGCAAACACTGAAGCTTTCTTT
CASSEQGANTEAFF
>TRBD1|TRBV10-3|NA|TRBJ1-3
TGTGCCATCAGGGAGGACAGGGCAGGAAACACCATATATTTT
CAIREDRAGNTIYF
>TRBD1|TRBV9|NA|TRBJ1-2
TGTGCCAGCAGCGGGGGGACAGGGGACTCTGGCTACACCTTC
CASSGGTGDSGYTF
>NA|TRBV7-8|NA|TRBJ2-3
TGTGCCAGCAGCTTAGATGTGACTGGATACACAGATACGCAGTATTTT
CASSLDVTGYTDTQYF
>NA|TRBV11-3|NA|TRBJ2-7
TGTGCCAGCAGCTACGGCGACTTCTACGAGCAGTACTTC
CASSYGDFYEQYF
>TRBD2|TRBV29-1|NA|TRBJ2-1
TGCAGCGTTGAAGGAGGAGGACTAGCGGGAGTAAACGAGCAGTTCTTC
CSVEGGGLAGVNEQFF
>TRBD1|TRBV14|NA|TRBJ2-5
TGTGCCAGCAGCCCGGACAGGCCCATTCACCAAGAGACCCAGTACTTC
CASSPDRPIHQETQYF
>TRBD1|TRBV6-5|NA|TRBJ1-1
TGTGCCAGCAGATTGACAGGGGCAGCTTTCTTT
CASRLTGAAFF
>TRBD1|TRBV5-4|NA|TRBJ2-7
TGTGCCAGCAGGAGGGACAGGCGACCCGAGCAGTACTTC
CASRRDRRPEQYF